The 30 T cell receptor beta chains in this list originate from one sample, sequenced in a study of shared clonotypes between healthy human individuals. This table comes from immunoSEQ multiplex PCR, and its TCRdb copy is limited to in-frame clones, with some not included. Of 600,000 to 700,000 clones detected, less than 80% appear once; the ten largest clones hold around 2%. Sample: memory CD4+ T cells sorted from blood. Subset reported: CD45RA-negative fraction. All receptors derive from a woman aged 25 to 45 in good health.

The chain combines TRBV25-1 with TRBJ2-4; 8 bases align to TRBD2. The CDR3 runs to 16 residues. CDR1 is MGHDK and CDR2 is SYGVNS in the germline V gene. V lost 5 bases, J lost 3 bases, and 9 bases stayed unmatched. The chain's CDR3 is CASSTTSGTYKNIQYF. CDR3 DNA: TGTGCCAGCAGTACCACTAGCGGTACTTACAAAAACATTCAGTACTTC.

As regards this clone: Other DNA sequences from this sample encode an identical CDR3 as well. The chain links TRBV5-1 to TRBJ2-1, with D perhaps TRBD1 (5 bases). The CDR3 sequence is 15 residues long. Germline CDR1 and CDR2: SGHRS and YFSETQ. Trimming stripped 4 bases from V and 1 base from J, with 12 bases between. The CDR3 region has the DNA TGCGCCAGCAGCACCGACAGCTCTTCCTACAATGAGCAGTTCTTC. It translates to CASSTDSSSYNEQFF. Based on the CDR3 plus reference TRBV5-1 and TRBJ2-1, the full variable domain is KAGVTQTPRYLIKTRGQQVTLSCSPISGHRSVSWYQQTPGQGLQFLFEYFSETQRNKGNFPGRFSGRQFSNSRSEMNVSTLELGDSALYLCASSTDSSSYNEQFFGPGTRLTVL.

This clone was recorded at least ten times. This sample includes further DNA sequences coding for the same CDR3. The chain combines TRBV7-3 with TRBJ1-2; perhaps TRBD1 as D (6 bases). The CDR3 spans 15 residues. Germline V gene sequence: CDR1 SGHTA, CDR2 FQGTGA. V shed 5 bases and J shed 8 bases, with 21 bases lying between them. DNA for the CDR3: TGTGCCAGCAGCCTTAATGGTCCAGGGGAAGGAGGCTACACCTTC. Protein sequence: CASSLNGPGEGGYTF.

This chain links TRBV2 with TRBJ1-2, with a tentative D call TRBD1 (5 bases). The V and J ends lost 6 bases and 14 bases respectively, with 19 bases between them. Looked up from germline, CDR1 is SNHLY and CDR2 is FYNNEI. The CDR3 has 12 residues. DNA for the CDR3: TGTGCCAGCAGCAGGGACGCCACGGCTCGGACCTTC. Translated, it gives CASSRDATARTF.

Turning to this clone: The same CDR3 is also encoded by other DNA sequences in this sample. V and J are TRBV12-2 and TRBJ2-4; the DNA was not used to check the table's D call, TRBD2. TRBV12-2 is a pseudogene segment. The CDR3 contains 18 residues. CDR3 sequence: CASRGTSGRPTRKNIQYF. Here the CDR3 DNA reads TGTGCAAGTCGAGGGACTAGCGGGAGGCCCACACGAAAAAACATTCAGTACTTC.

This clone was observed a single time. V usage is TRBV19 and J usage is TRBJ2-7, with 7 bases identical to TRBD1. V lost 5 bases to trimming and J lost 4 bases; unmatched junction nucleotides: 5. CDR3 length: 13 amino acids. Germline V gene data show CDR1 as LNHDA and CDR2 as SQIVND (reference sequence). The DNA for the CDR3 is TGTGCCAGTAGTGATCAGGGGGTTTACGAGCAGTACTTC. Its protein product is CASSDQGVYEQYF. Full variable domain (outside the CDR3, taken from reference TRBV19 and TRBJ2-7): DGGITQSPKYLFRKEGQNVTLSCEQNLNHDAMYWYRQDPGQGLRLIYYSQIVNDFQKGDIAEGYSVSREKKESFPLTVTSAQKNPTAFYLCASSDQGVYEQYFGPGTRLTVT.

Here the CDR3 DNA reads TGTGCCAGCAGCCTAACGTGGGGGACAGTGGGGCCCGGGGAGCTGTTTTTT. This encodes CASSLTWGTVGPGELFF. The chain carries TRBV28 and TRBJ2-2; TRBD1 matches 7 bases. This CDR3 contains 17 residues. J lost 6 bases, V lost 6 bases, and 16 bases had no gene match. CDR1 is MDHEN and CDR2 is SYDVKM in the germline V gene. The variable domain in full, with the rest retrieved from reference TRBV28 and TRBJ2-2, is DVKVTQSSRYLVKRTGEKVFLECVQDMDHENMFWYRQDPGLGLRLIYFSYDVKMKEKGDIPEGYSVSREKKERFSLILESASTNQTSMYLCASSLTWGTVGPGELFFGEGSRLTVL.

The V and J genes are TRBV11-2 and TRBJ2-3; 11 nucleotides match TRBD1. Trimming took 5 bases from V and 4 from J; bases not matched to a gene: 8. This CDR3 has 16 residues. Looked up from germline, CDR1 is SGHAT and CDR2 is FQNNGV. The CDR3 bases are TGTGCCAGCAGCCTCGGGTGGACAGGGGGCGCAGATACGCAGTATTTT. This encodes CASSLGWTGGADTQYF.

The chain links TRBV10-3 to TRBJ1-2, with D unresolved. This CDR3 contains 13 residues. Germline V gene data show CDR1 as ENHRY and CDR2 as SYGVKD. V was pared by 3 bases and J by 4 bases, with 9 bases between. The CDR3 reads CAISEAETYGYTF. In nucleotides, the CDR3 is TGTGCCATCAGTGAAGCAGAAACCTATGGCTACACCTTC.

The chain carries TRBV5-6 and TRBJ2-5; 10 nucleotides align to TRBD2. The DNA matches TRBJ2-7 better at its end, which makes the J call doubtful. The CDR3 extends over 18 amino acids. Per germline, CDR1 SGHDT and CDR2 YYEEEE. The CDR3 DNA sequence: TGTGCCAGCAGCTTACGATCTAGCGGGAGCCCACGCTCCTACGAGCAGTACTTC. It translates to CASSLRSSGSPRSYEQYF.

With regard to this clone: One end of the junction fails to match germline, which may point to a read error. The V and J genes are TRBV6-1 and TRBJ2-7; the match to TRBD1 covers 12 bases. Germline V gene lookup returns CDR1 MNHNS and CDR2 SASEGT. The CDR3 consists of 15 residues. Here the CDR3 reads CASREAGTGGGKQYF. The CDR3 DNA follows: TGTGCCAGCAGGGAAGCCGGGACAGGGGGCGGGAAGCAGTACTTC.

V gene TRBV5-1 combines with J gene TRBJ2-7; TRBD2 matches at 9 bases. Germline V gene lookup returns CDR1 SGHRS and CDR2 YFSETQ. The V segment lost 0 bases and the J segment 5 bases; nucleotides outside the gene matches: 6. The CDR3 has 15 amino acids. The DNA for the CDR3 is TGCGCCAGCAGCTTGGCGTTAGCGGGAGTCAACGAGCAGTACTTC. It specifies CASSLALAGVNEQYF.

The V gene is TRBV27, the J gene TRBJ1-2; D not certain. Germline V lookup: CDR1 MNHEY, CDR2 SMNVEV (reference sequence). The CDR3 runs 12 residues. V gave up 9 bases and J gave up 8 bases, with 16 bases separating them. CDR3 amino acids: CASKREFGGYTF. For the CDR3, the DNA is TGTGCCAGTAAGAGGGAGTTTGGGGGCTACACCTTC.

V and J are TRBV6-6 and TRBJ2-5; no reliable D call. CDR1 is MNHNY, CDR2 SVGAGI, per germline (reference sequence). The V and J ends lost 7 bases and 2 bases respectively, with 8 bases between them. The CDR3 sequence is 12 residues long. CDR3 sequence: CASIAQQETQYF. The DNA for the CDR3 is TGTGCCAGCATAGCACAGCAAGAGACCCAGTACTTC.

The chain is built from TRBV29-1 and TRBJ2-7; perhaps TRBD2 as D (6 bases). The length of the CDR3 is 13 residues. Germline-derived CDR1 and CDR2 are SQVTM and ANQGSEA. The ends were cut back, 7 bases at V and 5 bases at J, with 18 bases in the middle. CDR3 in DNA: TGCAGCGCAATGACAGATTCGGGGGACGAGCAGTACTTC. It yields the protein CSAMTDSGDEQYF.

CDR3 sequence: CAWSHIGGEKLFF. DNA of the CDR3: TGTGCCTGGAGCCACATCGGGGGAGAAAAACTGTTTTTT. The chain recombines TRBV30 with TRBJ1-4; D perhaps matches TRBD1 (5 bases). This CDR3 spans 13 amino acids. Germline V gives CDR1 GTSNPN, CDR2 SVGIG (reference sequence). V lost 3 bases to trimming and J lost 8 bases, with 13 bases between them. The complete variable domain, with remaining parts taken from reference TRBV30 and TRBJ1-4, reads SQTIHQWPATLVQPVGSPLSLECTVEGTSNPNLYWYRQAAGRGLQLLFYSVGIGQISSEVPQNLSASRPQDRQFILSSKKLLLSDSGFYLCAWSHIGGEKLFFGSGTQLSVL.

The chain couples TRBV28 to TRBJ2-7; D gene ambiguous. The germline V gene encodes CDR1 MDHEN and CDR2 SYDVKM. The V end lost 7 bases, the J end lost 4 bases, and 17 bases lay between the germline ends. The CDR3 is made up of 14 amino acids. The CDR3 region has the DNA TGTGCCAGCACTGAATGGGGTACGCGGTACGAGCAGTACTTC. It encodes CASTEWGTRYEQYF.

This chain joins TRBV7-2 and TRBJ1-2; D not resolved. There are 12 residues in the CDR3. The ends were cut back, 10 bases at V and 6 bases at J, with 15 bases in the middle. The V gene's germline CDR1 is SGHTA and CDR2 FQGNSA. The CDR3 loop reads CATLEGLHGYTF. The CDR3 nucleotides are TGTGCCACCCTCGAGGGTTTGCATGGCTACACCTTC.

The rearrangement links TRBV9 to TRBJ2-7, with D uncertain. CDR1 and CDR2 (germline): SGDLS, YYNGEE. The CDR3 loop spans 14 amino acids. Trimming pared 0 bases from V and 2 bases from J, leaving 9 bases between. The CDR3, as DNA: TGTGCCAGCAGCGTAGACTCTCCCCCCTACGAGCAGTACTTC. Encoded protein: CASSVDSPPYEQYF.

This clone was detected only once. This sequence joins TRBV5-6 and TRBJ2-3; D is unclear. The CDR3 has 11 amino acids. Trimming left V 4 bases short and J 3 bases short, with 3 bases between. Germline V CDR1 and CDR2: SGHDT, YYEEEE. The CDR3 spells CASSLTDTQYF. CDR3 coding DNA: TGTGCCAGCAGCCTGACAGATACGCAGTATTTT.

The rearrangement uses TRBV28 and TRBJ1-2; D is perhaps TRBD1 (6 bases). Germline CDR1 MDHEN, CDR2 SYDVKM. There are 13 residues in the CDR3. V was shortened by 5 bases and J by 4 bases, with 11 bases between the two germline ends. The CDR3 nucleotides read TGTGCCAGCAGTGGGGGGCAGGGCTATGGCTACACCTTC. Protein sequence: CASSGGQGYGYTF.

In this sample, this clone turned up a few times. Other DNA sequences in this sample translate to the same CDR3. The rearrangement links TRBV4-2 to TRBJ1-5; D gene unclear. V lost 0 bases and J 4 bases, leaving 7 bases between the germline ends. Per germline, CDR1 LGHNA and CDR2 YNFKEQ. The CDR3 spans 14 residues. The CDR3 loop reads CASSQDTNNQPQHF. CDR3 nucleotides: TGTGCCAGCAGCCAAGACACAAATAATCAGCCCCAGCATTTT.

The chain carries TRBV5-1 and TRBJ1-1, with D perhaps matching TRBD1 (5 bases). Deletions cut 0 bases from V and 1 base from J, with 22 bases between. The germline V gene has CDR1 SGHRS and CDR2 YFSETQ. The CDR3 is 19 amino acids. The CDR3 region has the DNA TGCGCCAGCAGCTTGGCCCGGGGGGACGCCCTTAGAGGGAACACTGAAGCTTTCTTT. Translation gives CASSLARGDALRGNTEAFF.

V usage is TRBV19 and J usage is TRBJ2-7, with TRBD2 matching over 13 bases. V gave up 5 bases and J gave up 5 bases; unmatched junction bases: 6. Germline CDR1 is LNHDA and CDR2 is SQIVND (reference sequence). This CDR3 has 15 residues. This chain's CDR3 is CASSPRTSGSHEQYF. CDR3 coding DNA: TGTGCCAGTAGTCCTCGGACTAGCGGGAGTCACGAGCAGTACTTC.

A few counts support this clone. The genes are TRBV2 and TRBJ2-2; D is tentatively TRBD1 or TRBD2 (6 bases each). Trimming removed 11 bases at V and 2 bases at J, with 15 bases between. Per the germline V gene, CDR1 is SNHLY and CDR2 is FYNNEI. The length of the CDR3 is 14 residues. Written as DNA, the CDR3 is TGTGCCTCAAAAGGGGGGCGTAACACCGGGGAGCTGTTTTTT. Protein: CASKGGRNTGELFF.

The chain carries TRBV4-1 and TRBJ1-2; TRBD1 aligns across 7 bases. The CDR3 totals 14 residues. Looked up from germline, CDR1 is MGHRA and CDR2 is YSYEKL. Germline trimming cut 4 bases from V and 3 bases from J; bases unmatched to any gene: 5. This CDR3 reads CASSLTGVDYGYTF. The CDR3 region has the DNA TGCGCCAGCAGCCTTACAGGGGTCGACTATGGCTACACCTTC.

V gene TRBV6-5 combines with J gene TRBJ2-7; 9 bases are a match to TRBD2. The CDR3 has 15 residues. V shed 5 bases, J shed 1 base, and the junction held 6 bases outside the gene matches. CDR1 is MNHEY, CDR2 SVGAGI, per germline. CDR3 sequence (DNA): TGTGCCAGCAGTATGAACCTAGCGGGATCCTACGAGCAGTACTTC. It is translated as CASSMNLAGSYEQYF.

V and J are TRBV6-6 and TRBJ1-5, with D tentatively TRBD1 (5 bases). The V gene's germline CDR1 is MNHNY and CDR2 SVGAGI (reference sequence). The CDR3 covers 16 residues. With 2 bases removed from V and 3 bases from J, the gap between germline ends came to 14 bases. This CDR3 reads CASSYVAGWDNQPQHF. For the CDR3, the DNA is TGTGCCAGCAGTTACGTGGCAGGGTGGGACAATCAGCCCCAGCATTTT.

In the case of this clone: This likely traces to a read error, being one base from a far larger clone. The chain joins TRBV5-1 to TRBJ2-2, with 9 bases identical to TRBD2. The CDR3 has 18 residues. Germline lookup yields CDR1 SGHRS and CDR2 YFSETQ. In nucleotides, the CDR3 is TGCGTCAGCAGCCACACACCGACTAGCGGAATAAACACCGGGGAGCTGTTTTTT. It encodes CVSSHTPTSGINTGELFF. Full variable domain (missing parts from reference TRBV5-1 and TRBJ2-2): KAGVTQTPRYLIKTRGQQVTLSCSPISGHRSVSWYQQTPGQGLQFLFEYFSETQRNKGNFPGRFSGRQFSNSRSEMNVSTLELGDSALYLCVSSHTPTSGINTGELFFGEGSRLTVL.

In its sample, this clone was seen a few times. The rearrangement uses TRBV2 and TRBJ2-3, with 12 positions matching TRBD2. CDR1 and CDR2 from the germline V gene are SNHLY and FYNNEI. This CDR3 comprises 15 residues. Losses at the gene ends were 5 bases for V and 2 bases for J; bases not matched to a gene: 2. This CDR3 is CASSSSGRVTDTQYF. CDR3 nucleotides: TGTGCCAGCAGTTCTAGCGGGAGGGTCACAGATACGCAGTATTTT.